The clone carrying this TCR beta chain appeared a few times. Its antigen is not known. The authors reverse transcribed all of the isolated RNA, so sequencing captured expressed TCRB transcripts. The assay was immunoSEQ multiplex PCR, and TCRdb's table has in-frame clones only and misses some. The table lists over 120,000 clones, approximately 9.2% of them singletons, with approximately 0.68% in the top ten. V gave up 6 bases and J gave up 1 base, with 19 bases separating them. Germline V gives CDR1 KGHSH, CDR2 LQKENI. The length of the CDR3 is 16 residues. The data derive from a study of beta chain features in type 1 diabetes. The overall study: All samples combined gave under 110,000,000 sorted cells for examination. Study-wide results and caveats: Across patients, naive, central memory and Treg TCRB repertoires exhibited apparently greater similarity than was observed across healthy donors.

The source material was central memory CD4+ T cells from blood. This TCR was recovered from a man aged 18 to 29 in good health. J is TRBJ2-7 and V is TRBV18; D remains unclear. The CDR3 region has the DNA TGTGCCAGCTCCCTGACTGCCCTATCGATATCCTACGAGCAGTACTTC. Amino acid sequence: CASSLTALSISYEQYF.